This paragraph covers one TCR beta chain sequence. Random hexamers were used to reverse transcribe an amount of 0.5 to 1 ug RNA. TCRdb fed the immunoSEQ multiplex PCR reads into MiXCR, producing one record per CDR3 protein. Here the sample spans some 210,000 distinct CDR3 sequences, approximately 94% being singletons. This entry is derived from a study of CD8 T cells in Susac syndrome. The source is a human donor with Susac syndrome. What was sequenced was CD4+ T cells from PBMCs.

The CDR3 nucleotides read TGCGCCAGCAGCCAAGATTGGACAGGAACTAATGAAAAACTGTTTTTT. Translated, it gives CASSQDWTGTNEKLFF. The chain has TRBV4-3 and TRBJ1-4; 7 positions agree with TRBD1. The CDR3 has 16 residues. Per germline, CDR1 LGHNA and CDR2 YSLEER. V dropped 0 bases and J dropped 1; count of bases not matched to a gene: 2.